A single T cell receptor beta chain is shown here with its context. Trimming left V 2 bases short and J 0 bases short, with 8 bases between. The V gene's germline CDR1 is SGHRS and CDR2 YFSETQ. CDR3 size: 14 residues. Under the authors' procedure: Amplification with reference gene primers provided the estimates of nucleated cell counts. Repertoires were generated with immunoSEQ multiplex PCR, while TCRdb's copy carries only in-frame clones and drops some. For V, J and clone size, that table is used; D and trimming come from the DNA. This repertoire shows around 65,000 clones, more than 60% found once; its top ten account for about a fifth. The data are from a study of blood T cell repertoires in COVID-19. Study-wide background: The analysed material was cDNA or gDNA that came from T cells, B-cell-depleted T cells, or PBMCs.

Sequencing used peripheral blood. The clonotype comes from a woman aged 80 or over with active or convalescent COVID-19. The chain links TRBV5-1 to TRBJ1-1; no clear D gene. The CDR3 region is CASSFTNMNTEAFF. CDR3 DNA: TGCGCCAGCAGCTTTACTAACATGAACACTGAAGCTTTCTTT.